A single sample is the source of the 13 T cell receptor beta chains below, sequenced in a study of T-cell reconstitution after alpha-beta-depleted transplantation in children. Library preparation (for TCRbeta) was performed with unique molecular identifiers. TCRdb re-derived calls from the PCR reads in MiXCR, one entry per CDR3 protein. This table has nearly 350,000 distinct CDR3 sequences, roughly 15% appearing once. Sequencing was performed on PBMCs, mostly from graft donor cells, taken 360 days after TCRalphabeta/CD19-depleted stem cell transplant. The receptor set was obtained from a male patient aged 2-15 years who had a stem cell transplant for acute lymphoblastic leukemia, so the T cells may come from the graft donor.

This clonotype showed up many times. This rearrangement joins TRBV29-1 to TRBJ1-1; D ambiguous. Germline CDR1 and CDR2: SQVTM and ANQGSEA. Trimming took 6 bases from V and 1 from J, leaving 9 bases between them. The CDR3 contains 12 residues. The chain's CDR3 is CSVPRGNTEAFF. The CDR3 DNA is TGCAGCGTCCCGCGGGGGAACACTGAAGCTTTCTTT.

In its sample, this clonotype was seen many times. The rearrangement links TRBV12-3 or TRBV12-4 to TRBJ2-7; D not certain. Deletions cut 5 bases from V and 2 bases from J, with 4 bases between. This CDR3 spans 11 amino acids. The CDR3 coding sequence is TGTGCCAGCAGTGGAGCCTACGAGCAGTACTTC. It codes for CASSGAYEQYF.

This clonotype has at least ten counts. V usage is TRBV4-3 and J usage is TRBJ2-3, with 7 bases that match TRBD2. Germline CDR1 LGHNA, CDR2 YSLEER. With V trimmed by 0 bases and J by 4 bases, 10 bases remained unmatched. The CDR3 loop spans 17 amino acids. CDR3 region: CASSQEIAAGVADTQYF. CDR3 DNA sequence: TGCGCCAGCAGCCAAGAAATCGCGGCGGGAGTAGCAGATACGCAGTATTTT.

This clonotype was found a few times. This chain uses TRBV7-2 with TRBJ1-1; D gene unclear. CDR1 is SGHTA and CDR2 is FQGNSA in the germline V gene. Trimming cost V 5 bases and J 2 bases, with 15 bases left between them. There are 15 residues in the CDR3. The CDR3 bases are TGTGCCAGCAGCCCCTTTGGTAGGAGTAACACTGAAGCTTTCTTT. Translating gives CASSPFGRSNTEAFF.

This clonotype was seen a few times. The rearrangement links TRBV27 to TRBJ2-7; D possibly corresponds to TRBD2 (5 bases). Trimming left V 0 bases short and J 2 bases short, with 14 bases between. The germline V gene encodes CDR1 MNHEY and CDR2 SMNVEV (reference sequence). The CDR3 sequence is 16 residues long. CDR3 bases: TGTGCCAGCAGTTTATCTATCCTAACTAGGCCCTACGAGCAGTACTTC. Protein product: CASSLSILTRPYEQYF.

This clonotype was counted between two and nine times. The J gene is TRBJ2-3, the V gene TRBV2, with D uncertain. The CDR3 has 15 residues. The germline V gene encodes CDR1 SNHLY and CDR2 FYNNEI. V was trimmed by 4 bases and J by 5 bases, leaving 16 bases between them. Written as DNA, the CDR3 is TGTGCCAGCAGTGGGAAAGCCAGGCGAGGAGATACGCAGTATTTT. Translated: CASSGKARRGDTQYF.

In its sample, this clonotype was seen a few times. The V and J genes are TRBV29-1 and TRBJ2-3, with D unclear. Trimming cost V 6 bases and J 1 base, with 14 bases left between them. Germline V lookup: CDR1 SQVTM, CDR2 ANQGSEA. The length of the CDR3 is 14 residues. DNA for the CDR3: TGCAGCGTCCCTATGAGGACCGGCACAGATACGCAGTATTTT. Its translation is CSVPMRTGTDTQYF.

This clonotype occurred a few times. CDR3 amino acids: CATLPEAVNEKLFF. CDR3 nucleotide sequence: TGTGCCACCCTACCTGAGGCCGTGAATGAAAAACTGTTTTTT. V is TRBV24-1 and J is TRBJ1-4, with D unclear. The ends were cut back, 9 bases at V and 5 bases at J, with 15 bases in the middle. Per germline, CDR1 KGHDR and CDR2 SFDVKD. The CDR3 consists of 14 residues.

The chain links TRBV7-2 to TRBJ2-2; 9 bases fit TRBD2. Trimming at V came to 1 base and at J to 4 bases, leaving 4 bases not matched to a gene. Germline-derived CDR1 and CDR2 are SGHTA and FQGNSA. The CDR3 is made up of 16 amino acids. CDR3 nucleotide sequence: TGTGCCAGCAGCTTAGTGGGACTAGCCCTCACCGGGGAGCTGTTTTTT. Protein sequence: CASSLVGLALTGELFF. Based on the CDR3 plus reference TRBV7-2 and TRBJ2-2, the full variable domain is GAGVSQSPSNKVTEKGKDVELRCDPISGHTALYWYRQSLGQGLEFLIYFQGNSAPDKSGLPSDRFSAERTGGSVSTLTIQRTQQEDSAVYLCASSLVGLALTGELFFGEGSRLTVL.

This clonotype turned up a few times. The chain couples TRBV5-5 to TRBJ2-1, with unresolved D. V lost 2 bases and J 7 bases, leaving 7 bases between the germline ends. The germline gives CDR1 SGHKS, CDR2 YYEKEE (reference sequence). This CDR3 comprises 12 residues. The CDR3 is CASSFSGNEQFF. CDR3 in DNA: TGTGCCAGCAGCTTCTCCGGAAATGAGCAGTTCTTC. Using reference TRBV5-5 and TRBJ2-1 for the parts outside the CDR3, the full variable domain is DAGVTQSPTHLIKTRGQQVTLRCSPISGHKSVSWYQQVLGQGPQFIFQYYEKEERGRGNFPDRFSARQFPNYSSELNVNALLLGDSALYLCASSFSGNEQFFGPGTRLTVL.

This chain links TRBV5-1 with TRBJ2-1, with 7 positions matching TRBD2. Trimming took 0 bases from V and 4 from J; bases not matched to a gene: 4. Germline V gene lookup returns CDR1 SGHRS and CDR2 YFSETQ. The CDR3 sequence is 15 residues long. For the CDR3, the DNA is TGCGCCAGCAGCTTGGGGGACTACAGATACAATGAGCAGTTCTTC. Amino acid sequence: CASSLGDYRYNEQFF. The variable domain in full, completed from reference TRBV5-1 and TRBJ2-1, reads KAGVTQTPRYLIKTRGQQVTLSCSPISGHRSVSWYQQTPGQGLQFLFEYFSETQRNKGNFPGRFSGRQFSNSRSEMNVSTLELGDSALYLCASSLGDYRYNEQFFGPGTRLTVL.

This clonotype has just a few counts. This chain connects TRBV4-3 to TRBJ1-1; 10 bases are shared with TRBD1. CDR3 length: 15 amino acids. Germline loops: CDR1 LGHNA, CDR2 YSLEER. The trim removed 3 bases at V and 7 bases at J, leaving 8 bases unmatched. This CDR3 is CASSQGGQGLIEAFF. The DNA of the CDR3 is TGCGCCAGCAGCCAGGGGGGACAGGGGCTTATTGAAGCTTTCTTT.

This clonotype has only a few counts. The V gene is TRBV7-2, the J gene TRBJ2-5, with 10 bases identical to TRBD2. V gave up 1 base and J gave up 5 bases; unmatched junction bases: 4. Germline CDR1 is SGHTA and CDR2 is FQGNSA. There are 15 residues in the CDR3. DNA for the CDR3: TGTGCCAGCAGCTTAGTTAGCGGGAGGAGGGAGACCCAGTACTTC. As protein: CASSLVSGRRETQYF.